The clone carrying this T cell receptor beta chain occurred once. Profiled with immunoSEQ multiplex PCR; TCRdb holds only in-frame clones, not every one. Seen here are approximately 200,000 clones, around 89% observed once, and the top ten hold around 4%. This record comes from a study of blood T cell repertoires in COVID-19. Turning to the study itself: Samples came from the United States, Italy and Spain, spanning acute and convalescent COVID-19.

This CDR3 region has 15 residues. Germline V gives CDR1 SGHTA, CDR2 FQGNSA. The trim removed 4 bases at V and 3 bases at J, leaving 5 bases unmatched. This chain joins TRBV7-2 and TRBJ1-2; 10 positions agree with TRBD1. The material sequenced was peripheral blood. The TCR comes from a woman aged 25 to 39 with acute or convalescent COVID-19. This chain's CDR3 is CASSSGQGNHYGYTF. CDR3 bases: TGTGCCAGCAGCTCGGGACAGGGGAACCACTATGGCTACACCTTC.